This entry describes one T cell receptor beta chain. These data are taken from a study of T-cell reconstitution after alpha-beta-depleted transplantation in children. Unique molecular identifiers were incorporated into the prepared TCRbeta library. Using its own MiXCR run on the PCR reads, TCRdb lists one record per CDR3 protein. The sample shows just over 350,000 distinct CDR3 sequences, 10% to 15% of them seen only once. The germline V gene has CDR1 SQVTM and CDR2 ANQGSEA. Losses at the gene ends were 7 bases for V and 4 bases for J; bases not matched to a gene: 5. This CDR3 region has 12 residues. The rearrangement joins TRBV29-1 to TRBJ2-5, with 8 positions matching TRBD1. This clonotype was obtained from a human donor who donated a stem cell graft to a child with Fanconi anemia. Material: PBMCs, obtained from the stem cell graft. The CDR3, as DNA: TGCAGCGGAGGGACAGGCGGAGAGACCCAGTACTTC. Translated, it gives CSGGTGGETQYF.